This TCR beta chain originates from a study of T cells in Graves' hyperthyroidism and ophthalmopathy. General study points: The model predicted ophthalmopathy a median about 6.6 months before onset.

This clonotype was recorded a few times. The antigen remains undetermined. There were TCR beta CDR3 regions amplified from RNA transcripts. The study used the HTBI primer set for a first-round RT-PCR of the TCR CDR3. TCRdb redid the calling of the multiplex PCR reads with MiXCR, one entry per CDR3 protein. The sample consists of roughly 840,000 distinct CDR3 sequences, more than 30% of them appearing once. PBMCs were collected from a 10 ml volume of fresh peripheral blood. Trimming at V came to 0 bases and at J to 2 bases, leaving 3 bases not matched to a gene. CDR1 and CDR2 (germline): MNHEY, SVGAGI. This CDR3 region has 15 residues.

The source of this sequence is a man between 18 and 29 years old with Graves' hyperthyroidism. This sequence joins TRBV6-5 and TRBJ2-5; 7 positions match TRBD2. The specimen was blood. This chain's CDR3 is CASSYSTGGQETQYF. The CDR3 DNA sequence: TGTGCCAGCAGTTACTCGACGGGGGGACAAGAGACCCAGTACTTC.